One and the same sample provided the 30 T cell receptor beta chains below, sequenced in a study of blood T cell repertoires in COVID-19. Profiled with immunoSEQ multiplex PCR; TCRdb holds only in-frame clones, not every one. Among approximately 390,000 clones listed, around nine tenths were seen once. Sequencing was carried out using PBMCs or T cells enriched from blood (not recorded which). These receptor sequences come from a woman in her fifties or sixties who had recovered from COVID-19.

The CDR3 region is CASSLEQVTEAFF. CDR3 bases: TGCGCCAGCAGCTTGGAACAGGTGACTGAAGCTTTCTTT. V is TRBV5-1 and J is TRBJ1-1, with D maybe TRBD1 (5 bases). V lost 0 bases, J lost 5 bases, and 8 bases lay in between. The CDR3 extends over 13 amino acids. CDR1 is SGHRS and CDR2 is YFSETQ in the germline V gene.

The CDR3 here is CASSNKPGQAYNEQFF. The CDR3 coding sequence is TGTGCCAGTAGTAACAAGCCGGGACAGGCCTACAATGAGCAGTTCTTC. The chain links TRBV19 to TRBJ2-1; 8 nucleotides line up with TRBD1. The CDR3 contains 16 residues. Germline trimming cut 4 bases from V and 2 bases from J; bases unmatched to any gene: 7. From germline, CDR1 is LNHDA and CDR2 SQIVND (reference sequence). Complete variable domain (other parts from reference TRBV19 and TRBJ2-1): DGGITQSPKYLFRKEGQNVTLSCEQNLNHDAMYWYRQDPGQGLRLIYYSQIVNDFQKGDIAEGYSVSREKKESFPLTVTSAQKNPTAFYLCASSNKPGQAYNEQFFGPGTRLTVL.

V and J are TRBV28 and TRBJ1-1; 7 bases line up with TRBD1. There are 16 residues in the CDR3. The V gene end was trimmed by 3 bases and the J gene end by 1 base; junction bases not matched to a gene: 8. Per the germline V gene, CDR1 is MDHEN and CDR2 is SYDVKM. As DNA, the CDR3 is TGTGCCAGCAGTTTGCGTACAGGGGCTAAGAACACTGAAGCTTTCTTT. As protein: CASSLRTGAKNTEAFF.

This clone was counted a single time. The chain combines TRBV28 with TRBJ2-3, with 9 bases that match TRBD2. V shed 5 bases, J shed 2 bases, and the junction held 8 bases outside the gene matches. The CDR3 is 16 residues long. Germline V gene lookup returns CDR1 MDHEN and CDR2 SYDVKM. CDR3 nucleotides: TGTGCCAGCAGTCCAGATGGCGGGGGGGACACAGATACGCAGTATTTT. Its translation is CASSPDGGGDTDTQYF.

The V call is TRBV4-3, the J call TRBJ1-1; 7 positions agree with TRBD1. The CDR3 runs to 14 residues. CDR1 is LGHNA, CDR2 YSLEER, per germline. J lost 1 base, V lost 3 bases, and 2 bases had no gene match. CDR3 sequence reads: CASSQGDRNTEAFF. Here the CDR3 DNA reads TGCGCCAGCAGCCAGGGGGACAGGAACACTGAAGCTTTCTTT.

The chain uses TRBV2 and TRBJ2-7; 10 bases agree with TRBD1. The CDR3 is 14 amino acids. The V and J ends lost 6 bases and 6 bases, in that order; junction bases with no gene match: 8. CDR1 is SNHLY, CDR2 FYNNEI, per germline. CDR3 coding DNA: TGTGCCAGCAGCTTGGACAGGGGGGTAATCGAGCAGTACTTC. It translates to CASSLDRGVIEQYF.

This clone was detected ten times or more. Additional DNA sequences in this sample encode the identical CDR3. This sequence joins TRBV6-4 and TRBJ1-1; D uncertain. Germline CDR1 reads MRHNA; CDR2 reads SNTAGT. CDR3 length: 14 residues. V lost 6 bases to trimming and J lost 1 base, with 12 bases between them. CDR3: CASSASPGNTEAFF. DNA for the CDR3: TGTGCCAGCAGCGCCTCCCCGGGGAACACTGAAGCTTTCTTT.

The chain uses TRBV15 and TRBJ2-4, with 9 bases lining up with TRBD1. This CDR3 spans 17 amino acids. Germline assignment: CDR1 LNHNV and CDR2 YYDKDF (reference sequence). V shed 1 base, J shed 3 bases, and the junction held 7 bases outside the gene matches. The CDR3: CATSRVGQGVFKNIQYF. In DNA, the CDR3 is TGTGCCACCAGCAGAGTGGGACAGGGTGTATTCAAAAACATTCAGTACTTC. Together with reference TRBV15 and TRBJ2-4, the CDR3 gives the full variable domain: DAMVIQNPRYQVTQFGKPVTLSCSQTLNHNVMYWYQQKSSQAPKLLFHYYDKDFNNEADTPDNFQSRRPNTSFCFLDIRSPGLGDTAMYLCATSRVGQGVFKNIQYFGAGTRLSVL.

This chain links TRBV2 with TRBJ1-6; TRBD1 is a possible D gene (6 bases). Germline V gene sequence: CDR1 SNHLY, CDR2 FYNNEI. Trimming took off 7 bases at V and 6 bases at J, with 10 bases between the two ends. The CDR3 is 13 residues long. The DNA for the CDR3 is TGTGCCAGCAACAGGGAAATTAATTCACCCCTCCACTTT. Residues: CASNREINSPLHF.

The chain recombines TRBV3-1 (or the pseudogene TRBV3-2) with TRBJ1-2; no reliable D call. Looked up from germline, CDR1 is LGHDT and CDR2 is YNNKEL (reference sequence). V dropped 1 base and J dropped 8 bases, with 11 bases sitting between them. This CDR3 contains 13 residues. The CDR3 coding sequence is TGTGCCAGCAGCCAAGTAGCTGTTTCGGGCTACACCTTC. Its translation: CASSQVAVSGYTF.

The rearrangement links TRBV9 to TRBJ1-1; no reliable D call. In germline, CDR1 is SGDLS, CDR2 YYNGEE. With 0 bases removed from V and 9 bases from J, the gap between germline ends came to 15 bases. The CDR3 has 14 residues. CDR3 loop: CASSVAYTGEKAFF. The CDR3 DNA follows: TGTGCCAGCAGCGTAGCATACACCGGGGAAAAAGCTTTCTTT.

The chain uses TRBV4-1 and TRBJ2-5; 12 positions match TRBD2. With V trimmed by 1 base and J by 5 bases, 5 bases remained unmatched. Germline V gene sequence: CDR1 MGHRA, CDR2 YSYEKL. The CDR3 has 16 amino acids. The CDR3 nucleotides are TGCGCCAGCAGCCAAGTCCTAGCGGGGGGGAGGGAGACCCAGTACTTC. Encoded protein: CASSQVLAGGRETQYF.

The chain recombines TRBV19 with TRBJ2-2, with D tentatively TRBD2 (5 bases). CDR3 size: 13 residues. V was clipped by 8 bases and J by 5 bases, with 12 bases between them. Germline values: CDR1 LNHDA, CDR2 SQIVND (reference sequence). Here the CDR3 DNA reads TGTGCCAGTCAAGTCCGGGAAACCGGGGAGCTGTTTTTT. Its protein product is CASQVRETGELFF.

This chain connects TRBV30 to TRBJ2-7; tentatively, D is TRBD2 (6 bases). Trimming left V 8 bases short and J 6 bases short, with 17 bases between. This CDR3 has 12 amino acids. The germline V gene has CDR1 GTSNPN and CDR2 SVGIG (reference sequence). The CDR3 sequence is CAGGWGFGEQYF. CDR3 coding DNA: TGTGCCGGGGGGTGGGGCTTCGGCGAGCAGTACTTC.

The DNA for the CDR3 is TGTGCCAGCAGCCCGGGGGGGCCGATAAATGAGCAGTTCTTC. The encoded protein is CASSPGGPINEQFF. The gene calls are TRBV9 and TRBJ2-1; 8 bases align to TRBD2. Germline V CDR1 and CDR2: SGDLS, YYNGEE. Trimming cost V 4 bases and J 7 bases; bases outside gene matches: 7. The CDR3 consists of 14 residues.

CDR3 DNA sequence: TGTGCCAGCGGGGAGTCCGGGGAGCTGTTTTTT. Protein: CASGESGELFF. The chain combines TRBV2 with TRBJ2-2; tentatively, D is TRBD2 (5 bases). This CDR3 has 11 residues. V lost 8 bases to trimming and J lost 6 bases, with 7 bases between them. CDR1 is SNHLY and CDR2 is FYNNEI in the germline V gene. The whole variable domain, remainder taken from reference TRBV2 and TRBJ2-2, is EPEVTQTPSHQVTQMGQEVILRCVPISNHLYFYWYRQILGQKVEFLVSFYNNEISEKSEIFDDQFSVERPDGSNFTLKIRSTKLEDSAMYFCASGESGELFFGEGSRLTVL.

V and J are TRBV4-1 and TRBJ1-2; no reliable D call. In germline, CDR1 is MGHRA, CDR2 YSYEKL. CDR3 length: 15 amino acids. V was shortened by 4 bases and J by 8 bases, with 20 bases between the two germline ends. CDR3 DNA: TGCGCCAGCAGCCGCTCGGCGCAGGCACGGGAGGGCTACACCTTC. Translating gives CASSRSAQAREGYTF.

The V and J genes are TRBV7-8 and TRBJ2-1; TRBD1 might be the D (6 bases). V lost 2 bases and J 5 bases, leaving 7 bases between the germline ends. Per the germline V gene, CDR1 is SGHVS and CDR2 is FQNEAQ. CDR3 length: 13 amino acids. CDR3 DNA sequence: TGTGCCAGCAGCTTAAGGACAGACAATGAGCAGTTCTTC. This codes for CASSLRTDNEQFF. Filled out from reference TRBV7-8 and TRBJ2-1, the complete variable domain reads GAGVSQSPRYKVAKRGQDVALRCDPISGHVSLFWYQQALGQGPEFLTYFQNEAQLDKSGLPSDRFFAERPEGSVSTLKIQRTQQEDSAVYLCASSLRTDNEQFFGPGTRLTVL.

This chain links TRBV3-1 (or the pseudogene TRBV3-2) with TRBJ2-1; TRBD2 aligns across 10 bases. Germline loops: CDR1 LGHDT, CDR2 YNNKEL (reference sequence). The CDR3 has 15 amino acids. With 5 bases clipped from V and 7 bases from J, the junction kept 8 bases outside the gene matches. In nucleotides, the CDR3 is TGTGCCAGCAGCGTGGGGAGCGGGGGGGTAAATGAGCAGTTCTTC. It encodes CASSVGSGGVNEQFF.

CDR3 sequence reads: CASSTTRDTTEAFF. For the CDR3, the DNA is TGTGCCAGCAGCACGACACGGGACACCACTGAAGCTTTCTTT. The rearrangement links TRBV11-1 to TRBJ1-1; the D gene is possibly TRBD1 (6 bases). The CDR3 contains 14 residues. Trimming left V 5 bases short and J 4 bases short, with 14 bases between. Germline assignment: CDR1 SGHAT and CDR2 FQDESV (reference sequence).

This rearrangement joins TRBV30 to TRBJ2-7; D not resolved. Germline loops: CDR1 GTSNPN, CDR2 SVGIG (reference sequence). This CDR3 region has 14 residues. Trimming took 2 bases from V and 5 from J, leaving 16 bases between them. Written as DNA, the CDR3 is TGTGCCTGGAGTCGGCAGGTAAAGACGAACGAGCAGTACTTC. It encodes CAWSRQVKTNEQYF.

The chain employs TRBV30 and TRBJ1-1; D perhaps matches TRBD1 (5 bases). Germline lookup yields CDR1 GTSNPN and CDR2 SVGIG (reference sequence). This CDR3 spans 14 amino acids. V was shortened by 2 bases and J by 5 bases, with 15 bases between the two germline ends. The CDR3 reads CAWSKSGLGTEAFF. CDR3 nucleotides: TGTGCCTGGAGTAAATCAGGGTTGGGGACTGAAGCTTTCTTT.

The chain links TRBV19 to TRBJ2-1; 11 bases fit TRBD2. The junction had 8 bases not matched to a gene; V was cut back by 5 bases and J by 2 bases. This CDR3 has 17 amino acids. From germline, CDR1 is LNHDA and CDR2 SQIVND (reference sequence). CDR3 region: CASSPGLAGQTYNEQFF. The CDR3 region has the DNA TGTGCCAGTAGTCCAGGACTAGCGGGTCAGACCTACAATGAGCAGTTCTTC.

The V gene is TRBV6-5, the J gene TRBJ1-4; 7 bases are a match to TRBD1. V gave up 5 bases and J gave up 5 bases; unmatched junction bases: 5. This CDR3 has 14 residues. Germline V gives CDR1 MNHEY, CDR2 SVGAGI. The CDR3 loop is CASSIGTANEKLFF. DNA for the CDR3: TGTGCCAGCAGTATCGGGACAGCGAATGAAAAACTGTTTTTT.

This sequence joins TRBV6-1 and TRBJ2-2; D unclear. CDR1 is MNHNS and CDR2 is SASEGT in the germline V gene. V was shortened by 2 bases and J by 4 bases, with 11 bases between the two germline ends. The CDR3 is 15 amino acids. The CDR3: CASSEKRVPTGELFF. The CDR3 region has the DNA TGTGCCAGCAGTGAAAAACGGGTACCCACCGGGGAGCTGTTTTTT.

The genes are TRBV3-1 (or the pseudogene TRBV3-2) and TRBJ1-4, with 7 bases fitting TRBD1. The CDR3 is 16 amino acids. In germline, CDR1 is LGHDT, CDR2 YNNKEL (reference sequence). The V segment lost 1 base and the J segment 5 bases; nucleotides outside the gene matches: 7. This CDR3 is CASSQGGGTANEKLFF. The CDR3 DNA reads TGTGCCAGCAGCCAAGGGGGTGGGACAGCCAATGAAAAACTGTTTTTT.

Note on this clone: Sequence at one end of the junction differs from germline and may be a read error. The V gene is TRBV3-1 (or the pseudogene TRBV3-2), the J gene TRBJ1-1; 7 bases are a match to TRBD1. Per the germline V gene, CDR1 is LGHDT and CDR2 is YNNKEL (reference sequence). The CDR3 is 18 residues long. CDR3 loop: CASTQFEGQTMEGTEAFF. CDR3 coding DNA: TGTGCCAGCACCCAATTCGAGGGACAGACTATGGAAGGAACTGAAGCTTTCTTT.

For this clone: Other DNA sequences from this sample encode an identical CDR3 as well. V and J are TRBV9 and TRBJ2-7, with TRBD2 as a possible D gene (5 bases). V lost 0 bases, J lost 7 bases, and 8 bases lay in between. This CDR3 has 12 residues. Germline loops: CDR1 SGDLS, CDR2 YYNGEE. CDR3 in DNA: TGTGCCAGCAGCGTAGAGAGAGGGGAGCAGTACTTC. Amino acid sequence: CASSVERGEQYF.

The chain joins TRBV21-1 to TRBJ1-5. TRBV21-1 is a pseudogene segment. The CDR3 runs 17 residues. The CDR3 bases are TGTGCCAGCAGCAAACAGAGGCGGGGGGCCCGTAATCAGCCCCAGCATTTT. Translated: CASSKQRRGARNQPQHF.

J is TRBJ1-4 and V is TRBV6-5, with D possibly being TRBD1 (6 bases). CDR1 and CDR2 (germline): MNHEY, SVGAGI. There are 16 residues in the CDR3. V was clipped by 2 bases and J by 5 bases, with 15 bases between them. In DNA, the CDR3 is TGTGCCAGCAGTTACATGGGGCGGCAGGGGAATGAAAAACTGTTTTTT. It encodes CASSYMGRQGNEKLFF.